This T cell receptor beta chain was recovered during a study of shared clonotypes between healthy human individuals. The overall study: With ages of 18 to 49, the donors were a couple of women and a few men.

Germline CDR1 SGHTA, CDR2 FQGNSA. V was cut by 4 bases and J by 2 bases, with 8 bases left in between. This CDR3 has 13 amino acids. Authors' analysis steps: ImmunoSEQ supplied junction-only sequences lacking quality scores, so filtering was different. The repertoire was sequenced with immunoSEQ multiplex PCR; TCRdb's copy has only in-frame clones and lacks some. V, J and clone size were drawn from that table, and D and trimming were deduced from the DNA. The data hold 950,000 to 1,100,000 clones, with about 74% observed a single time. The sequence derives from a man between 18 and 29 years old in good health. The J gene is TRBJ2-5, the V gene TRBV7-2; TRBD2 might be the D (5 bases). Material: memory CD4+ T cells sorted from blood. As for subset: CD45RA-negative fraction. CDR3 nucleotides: TGTGCCAGCAGCTCCGGGGTTCAAGAGACCCAGTACTTC. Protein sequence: CASSSGVQETQYF.